The source of this T cell receptor beta chain is a study of PD-1 blockade in classical Hodgkin lymphoma. The study, taken as a whole, reports: Researchers reported that CD4+ TCR diversity, though not CD8+, rose significantly by C4D1. Before treatment, complete responders showed about the same diversity as newly diagnosed patients. Repertoire differences have undefined causes, possibly disease activity or prior therapy.

Concerning this clone: The antigen is unknown.

Sequenced by immunoSEQ multiplex PCR; TCRdb stores in-frame clones only, minus some. The sample carries over 85,000 clones, under 95% recorded once. Time point of the sample: cycle 4 day 1 (C4D1), after 6 weeks of nivolumab. Patients all relapsed after autologous stem cell transplantation, and there was variation in brentuximab vedotin exposure. Unmatched junction bases numbered 9, after V lost 5 bases and J lost 5 bases. Germline assignment: CDR1 SGHTA and CDR2 FQGNSA. The CDR3 covers 17 residues. This chain joins TRBV7-2 and TRBJ2-7; 16 positions agree with TRBD2. The clonotype originates from a human donor with classical Hodgkin lymphoma. The sample in question was peripheral blood mononuclear cells (PBMCs), obtained before the fourth cycle of nivolumab. This CDR3 reads CASSLGTSGRVRNEQYF. CDR3 nucleotide sequence: TGTGCCAGCAGCCTCGGGACTAGCGGGAGGGTTCGGAACGAGCAGTACTTC.